These 28 T cell receptor beta chains came from one sample sequenced in a study of response to subunit inactivated influenza vaccine. Each CDR3 protein is one row after TCRdb ran MiXCR on the RT-PCR reads. Here the sample spans 800,000 to 1,000,000 distinct CDR3 sequences, 21% being singletons. Sequencing was performed on PBMCs from blood, taken roughly 5 days after vaccination. The receptor source for this set is a man aged 50 or older who received an inactivated influenza vaccine.

There are a few counts of this clonotype. The chain joins TRBV3-1 to TRBJ2-1; 10 bases align to TRBD2. The length of the CDR3 is 17 residues. Losses at the gene ends were 0 bases for V and 1 base for J; bases not matched to a gene: 3. Germline CDR1 and CDR2: LGHDT and YNNKEL (reference sequence). The CDR3 nucleotides are TGTGCCAGCAGCCAAGACCTAGCGGGAGTATCCTACAATGAGCAGTTCTTC. This sequence encodes CASSQDLAGVSYNEQFF.

The chain combines TRBV20-1 with TRBJ1-2; TRBD1 aligns across 7 bases. Germline V gene lookup returns CDR1 DFQATT and CDR2 SNEGSKA (reference sequence). The CDR3 spans 11 residues. Trimming removed 7 bases from V and 4 bases from J; junction bases left unmatched: 3. The CDR3 spells CSGNRGYGYTF. The CDR3 DNA is TGCAGTGGAAACAGGGGCTATGGCTACACCTTC.

This clonotype appeared many times. This rearrangement joins TRBV5-1 to TRBJ2-3; D could derive from TRBD1 or TRBD2 (5 bases each). The CDR3 consists of 14 residues. With 1 base removed from V and 3 bases from J, the gap between germline ends came to 9 bases. Per the germline V gene, CDR1 is SGHRS and CDR2 is YFSETQ. The CDR3: CASSLREGTDTQYF. The CDR3 DNA reads as TGCGCCAGCAGCTTGAGAGAGGGGACAGATACGCAGTATTTT.

This clonotype was seen a handful of times. This chain joins TRBV29-1 and TRBJ2-1; TRBD2 agrees at 8 bases. Per the germline V gene, CDR1 is SQVTM and CDR2 is ANQGSEA. CDR3 length equals 12 residues. V lost 7 bases and J lost 7; bases outside the gene matches: 6. The CDR3 spells CSGAGGINEQFF. The CDR3, as DNA: TGCAGCGGTGCGGGAGGAATAAATGAGCAGTTCTTC.

The chain has TRBV18 and TRBJ2-2; D is unclear. The CDR3 spans 13 residues. V was cut by 3 bases and J by 2 bases, with 4 bases left in between. The germline CDR1 and CDR2 sequences are KGHSH and LQKENI. CDR3 amino acids: CASSPINTGELFF. CDR3 nucleotide sequence: TGTGCCAGCTCACCGATAAACACCGGGGAGCTGTTTTTT.

The chain uses TRBV29-1 and TRBJ2-5, with D hard to call. The CDR3 length is 12 residues. CDR1 and CDR2 from the germline V gene are SQVTM and ANQGSEA. Trimming removed 2 bases from V and 2 bases from J, with 6 bases in between. For the CDR3, the DNA is TGCAGCGTTGAAAAGGAACAAGAGACCCAGTACTTC. This translates into CSVEKEQETQYF.

This clonotype was counted between two and nine times. This chain uses TRBV7-2 with TRBJ1-4; perhaps TRBD1 as D (5 bases). The CDR3 runs to 16 residues. Germline CDR1 is SGHTA and CDR2 is FQGNSA. Trimming shortened V by 1 base and J by 7 bases, and 16 bases separated the two germline ends. CDR3 coding DNA: TGTGCCAGCAGCTTAGTGGGGCCAGGACTCAGTGAAAAACTGTTTTTT. Amino acids: CASSLVGPGLSEKLFF. Variable domain in full (rest from reference TRBV7-2 and TRBJ1-4): GAGVSQSPSNKVTEKGKDVELRCDPISGHTALYWYRQSLGQGLEFLIYFQGNSAPDKSGLPSDRFSAERTGGSVSTLTIQRTQQEDSAVYLCASSLVGPGLSEKLFFGSGTQLSVL.

This sequence joins TRBV24-1 and TRBJ2-1; 14 positions agree with TRBD2. Unmatched junction bases numbered 10, after V lost 0 bases and J lost 10 bases. The CDR3 spans 18 residues. Germline V lookup: CDR1 KGHDR, CDR2 SFDVKD. The CDR3 nucleotides read TGTGCCACCAGTGATTTGATCCCGGGACTAGCGGGAGTTAACGAGCAGTTCTTC. It codes for CATSDLIPGLAGVNEQFF.

The rearrangement joins TRBV12-3 or TRBV12-4 to TRBJ2-7, with TRBD2 matching over 10 bases. The CDR3 has 16 residues. V was clipped by 3 bases and J by 2 bases; unmatched bases: 7. The DNA of the CDR3 is TGTGCCAGCAGTTTGGTCTGGACTAGCGGCACCTACGAGCAGTACTTC. This translates into CASSLVWTSGTYEQYF.

CDR3 loop: CSGESLETQYF. The CDR3 coding sequence is TGCAGTGGGGAGAGCTTGGAGACCCAGTACTTC. The chain carries TRBV20-1 and TRBJ2-5; D perhaps matches TRBD2 (5 bases). CDR3 length: 11 residues. The germline V and J ends were trimmed by 7 bases and 5 bases, with 11 bases remaining between them. From germline, CDR1 is DFQATT and CDR2 SNEGSKA (reference sequence).

The V and J genes are TRBV6-5 and TRBJ2-5, with D perhaps matching TRBD1 (6 bases). Trimming pared 5 bases from V and 5 bases from J, leaving 12 bases between. Germline V gene sequence: CDR1 MNHEY, CDR2 SVGAGI. This CDR3 is built from 13 residues. CDR3 coding DNA: TGTGCCAGCAGTCACCTAACAGGGGAGACCCAGTACTTC. Translating it yields CASSHLTGETQYF.

The chain carries TRBV6-2 or TRBV6-3 and TRBJ1-5; D remains unclear. The CDR3 consists of 13 residues. The germline V gene has CDR1 MNHEY and CDR2 SVGEGT. V lost 5 bases, J lost 3 bases, and 8 bases lay in between. CDR3 nucleotide sequence: TGTGCCAGCAGTCCATCGATCAATCAGCCCCAGCATTTT. As protein: CASSPSINQPQHF.

This clonotype was counted a few times. The chain joins TRBV10-2 to TRBJ1-4; no clear D gene. CDR1 WSHSY and CDR2 SAAADI come from the germline V gene. The CDR3 has 13 residues. V was trimmed by 10 bases and J by 5 bases, leaving 14 bases between them. The CDR3 reads CATSIHPNEKLFF. The CDR3 coding sequence is TGCGCCACCTCAATACACCCGAATGAAAAACTGTTTTTT.

In this sample, this clonotype turned up many times. V and J are TRBV20-1 and TRBJ1-2; D not resolved. Trimming removed 3 bases from V and 2 bases from J, with 7 bases in between. Germline-derived CDR1 and CDR2 are DFQATT and SNEGSKA (reference sequence). There are 12 residues in the CDR3. CDR3 in DNA: TGCAGTGCTAGTGGTTACAACTATGGCTACACCTTC. This gives the protein CSASGYNYGYTF.

V and J are TRBV6-1 and TRBJ2-2; D not resolved. The ends were cut back, 5 bases at V and 1 base at J, with 14 bases in the middle. The CDR3 is 16 residues long. CDR1 and CDR2 (germline): MNHNS, SASEGT. The CDR3 DNA follows: TGTGCCAGCAGTACCCGGTCCAACCGGAACACCGGGGAGCTGTTTTTT. Translating gives CASSTRSNRNTGELFF.

In its sample, this clonotype was seen a few times. This sequence joins TRBV27 and TRBJ2-7; 8 nucleotides align to TRBD1. With V trimmed by 3 bases and J by 0 bases, 13 bases remained unmatched. This CDR3 is 18 amino acids long. The V gene's germline CDR1 is MNHEY and CDR2 SMNVEV (reference sequence). The CDR3 region is CASSLGPQGALSSYEQYF. DNA for the CDR3: TGTGCCAGCAGTTTGGGGCCGCAGGGGGCGCTAAGCTCCTACGAGCAGTACTTC.

The chain has TRBV4-1 and TRBJ1-4; tentative D call: TRBD1 (6 bases). V dropped 6 bases and J dropped 7 bases, with 12 bases sitting between them. Germline assignment: CDR1 MGHRA and CDR2 YSYEKL. This CDR3 is built from 13 residues. CDR3 residues: CASRGGRVEKLFF. The DNA for the CDR3 is TGCGCCAGCAGGGGGGGGCGGGTTGAAAAACTGTTTTTT.

In this sample, this clonotype turned up a few times. The rearrangement uses TRBV12-3 or TRBV12-4 and TRBJ2-4, with TRBD1 matching 11 bases. The J segment lost 8 bases and the V segment lost 6 bases, leaving 9 bases of the junction unmatched. The CDR3 contains 15 residues. The CDR3 sequence is CASSLGDRGIYIQYF. The CDR3, as DNA: TGTGCCAGCAGCCTGGGGGACAGGGGGATATACATTCAGTACTTC.

The chain couples TRBV28 to TRBJ2-2; 8 positions agree with TRBD1. The ends lost 8 bases at V and 1 base at J; junction bases unmatched: 3. This CDR3 spans 14 amino acids. Germline lookup yields CDR1 MDHEN and CDR2 SYDVKM. As DNA, the CDR3 is TGTGCCAGCCACGGGACAGGGAACACCGGGGAGCTGTTTTTT. Translating gives CASHGTGNTGELFF.

There are a few counts of this clonotype. The rearrangement joins TRBV5-1 to TRBJ2-3; 9 bases agree with TRBD1. Germline CDR1 is SGHRS and CDR2 is YFSETQ. J was trimmed by 4 bases and V by 4 bases; bases with no gene match: 4. CDR3 length: 14 amino acids. The CDR3 loop reads CASSIRQGADTQYF. In DNA, the CDR3 is TGCGCCAGCAGCATACGACAGGGGGCAGATACGCAGTATTTT.

This chain links TRBV15 with TRBJ2-7; D perhaps matches TRBD2 (7 bases). V lost 0 bases and J 7 bases, leaving 13 bases between the germline ends. This CDR3 contains 14 residues. Germline loops: CDR1 LNHNV, CDR2 YYDKDF (reference sequence). In DNA, the CDR3 is TGTGCCACCAGCAGAGATCGGGGGGCGCGAGAGCAGTACTTC. It encodes CATSRDRGAREQYF.

This rearrangement joins TRBV28 to TRBJ2-5; no clear D gene. The CDR3 covers 13 residues. Looked up from germline, CDR1 is MDHEN and CDR2 is SYDVKM. Between the trimmed V and J ends, which lost 8 bases and 5 bases, there was a span of 15 bases. CDR3 sequence reads: CASGSRWRETQYF. Here the CDR3 DNA reads TGTGCCAGCGGTTCCAGGTGGCGGGAGACCCAGTACTTC.

This clonotype was recorded a few times. The V call is TRBV9, the J call TRBJ2-1, with no clear D. The germline V gene encodes CDR1 SGDLS and CDR2 YYNGEE. The V and J ends lost 0 bases and 4 bases respectively, with 11 bases between them. The CDR3 spans 15 residues. The DNA of the CDR3 is TGTGCCAGCAGCGTAGCGTCGCGCACATACAATGAGCAGTTCTTC. Translation: CASSVASRTYNEQFF.

A few counts support this clonotype. The chain uses TRBV27 and TRBJ2-1; no firm D call. This CDR3 has 14 amino acids. CDR1 and CDR2 (germline): MNHEY, SMNVEV (reference sequence). Between the trimmed V and J ends, which lost 1 base and 2 bases, there was a span of 6 bases. CDR3 sequence: CASSLLPAYNEQFF. DNA for the CDR3: TGTGCCAGCAGTTTATTGCCAGCCTACAATGAGCAGTTCTTC.

The count of this clonotype is one. This rearrangement joins TRBV6-2 or TRBV6-3 to TRBJ1-1; TRBD1 might be the D (5 bases). The V gene lost 0 bases and the J gene lost 4 bases, with 9 bases spanning the gap. CDR3 length: 14 residues. Germline CDR1 reads MNHEY; CDR2 reads SVGEGT. The CDR3 DNA reads as TGTGCCAGCAGTTACTCCTCCAGGGTCACTGAAGCTTTCTTT. Translated, it gives CASSYSSRVTEAFF.

There are a few counts of this clonotype. This chain connects TRBV6-1 to TRBJ2-3; D remains ambiguous. V gave up 6 bases and J gave up 2 bases, with 15 bases separating them. In germline, CDR1 is MNHNS, CDR2 SASEGT. CDR3 length: 15 residues. The CDR3 spells CASSASLSHTDTQYF. DNA of the CDR3: TGTGCCAGCAGCGCCTCTTTATCTCACACAGATACGCAGTATTTT.

This clonotype was recorded once. CDR3 loop: CASSGQWYNEQFF. In DNA, the CDR3 is TGTGCCAGCAGCGGACAGTGGTACAATGAGCAGTTCTTC. The chain employs TRBV25-1 and TRBJ2-1; a possible D gene is TRBD1 (6 bases). This CDR3 comprises 13 residues. Germline CDR1 reads MGHDK; CDR2 reads SYGVNS. V was clipped by 6 bases and J by 4 bases, with 10 bases between them.

The rearrangement uses TRBV4-1 and TRBJ1-4; 9 bases line up with TRBD1. Germline CDR1 reads MGHRA; CDR2 reads YSYEKL. This CDR3 contains 15 residues. Trimming took 6 bases from V and 4 from J; bases not matched to a gene: 6. The CDR3 region has the DNA TGCGCCAGCAGTTATATGACAGGGGGTAATGAAAAACTGTTTTTT. Protein product: CASSYMTGGNEKLFF.